This is a list of T cell receptor beta chains from one sample in a study of blood T cell repertoires in COVID-19. Method: immunoSEQ multiplex PCR; TCRdb's copy keeps in-frame clones and lacks some. The profile covers almost 80,000 clones, with roughly 80% appearing a single time and 35% to 40% taken by the ten largest. What was sequenced was peripheral blood. These TCRs come from a woman aged 70-85 years with acute or convalescent COVID-19. CDR3s include the opening cysteine and the closing phenylalanine or tryptophan. A D gene is named only where the DNA matches it firmly. A clone size is listed for some rows: how often the clone was seen (once, few, many), or a class if it is expanded.

clone_size j_call v_call d_call cdr3_aa cdr3_nt
NA TRBJ1-5 TRBV19 NA CASAAGEGSYQPQHF TGTGCCAGTGCTGCCGGGGAGGGTTCTTATCAGCCCCAGCATTTT
NA TRBJ2-7 TRBV4-1 TRBD2 CASSQGLAGGTYEQYF TGCGCCAGCAGCCAAGGGCTAGCGGGAGGAACCTACGAGCAGTACTTC
NA TRBJ2-7 TRBV7-8 TRBD1 CASSLTDRVGEQYF TGTGCCAGCAGCTTAACGGACAGGGTGGGCGAGCAGTACTTC
NA TRBJ2-1 TRBV24-1 NA CATSDLYRFGQFF TGTGCCACCAGTGATTTGTACAGGTTTGGGCAGTTCTTC
NA TRBJ1-2 TRBV29-1 NA CSVSMGSGANYGYTF TGCAGCGTTTCCATGGGGTCAGGGGCGAACTATGGCTACACCTTC
NA TRBJ2-1 TRBV2 NA CASSERVVPYNEQFF TGTGCCAGCAGCGAGCGGGTTGTCCCCTACAATGAGCAGTTCTTC
NA TRBJ2-2 TRBV7-8 TRBD2 CASSQGTSGRRTGELFF TGTGCCAGCAGCCAGGGGACTAGCGGGAGGAGGACCGGGGAGCTGTTTTTT
few TRBJ2-4 TRBV2 TRBD1 CASSLGQVEIQYF TGTGCCAGCAGTCTCGGACAGGTAGAGATTCAGTACTTC
NA TRBJ2-1 TRBV21-1 NA CASSKALRVKQQQFF TGTGCCAGCAGCAAAGCGCTGCGGGTTAAGCAACAGCAGTTCTTC
NA TRBJ2-7 TRBV4-1 TRBD1 CASSQEVSGGHQEQYF TGCGCCAGCAGCCAAGAAGTATCAGGGGGACACCAGGAGCAGTACTTC
NA TRBJ1-4 TRBV12-3/TRBV12-4 NA CASSLQGELFF TGTGCCAGCAGTCTACAGGGTGAACTGTTTTTT
NA TRBJ1-5 TRBV2 NA CASSLQGVHQPQHF TGTGCCAGCAGTCTACAGGGCGTCCATCAGCCCCAGCATTTT
once TRBJ2-3 TRBV7-2 TRBD2 CASSRRAGESDTQYF TGTGCCAGCAGCAGACGAGCGGGAGAGTCAGATACGCAGTATTTT
NA TRBJ1-1 TRBV5-1 NA CASSLTGLTEAFF TGCGCCAGCAGCTTGACAGGGCTCACTGAAGCTTTCTTT
NA TRBJ2-4 TRBV5-4 TRBD1 CASSSDRGVNIQYF TGTGCCAGCAGCTCGGACAGGGGAGTAAACATTCAGTACTTC
NA TRBJ1-3 TRBV6-5 NA CASRKRESENTIYF TGTGCCAGCAGGAAAAGGGAGTCAGAAAACACCATATATTTT
NA TRBJ2-5 TRBV3-1/TRBV3-2 NA CASSLGRGGGETQYF TGTGCCAGCAGCCTTGGACGGGGAGGCGGAGAGACCCAGTACTTC
NA TRBJ2-7 TRBV9 NA CASSVGTVSPEQYF TGTGCCAGCAGCGTAGGGACAGTAAGTCCCGAGCAGTACTTC
NA TRBJ2-1 TRBV6-1 TRBD2 CASSGIPGLAGEGGLFF TGTGCCAGCAGTGGGATCCCGGGACTAGCGGGAGAGGGTGGCTTGTTCTTC
NA TRBJ2-3 TRBV7-2 TRBD2 CASSLRAGGRQDTQYF TGTGCCAGCAGCTTAAGGGCGGGAGGCCGCCAAGATACGCAGTATTTT
NA TRBJ1-5 TRBV12-3/TRBV12-4 TRBD1 CASSSTGTGQHF TGTGCCAGCAGCTCGACCGGGACAGGCCAGCATTTT
NA TRBJ2-3 TRBV30 TRBD2 CAWSVPSGLADTQYF TGTGCCTGGAGTGTACCCTCCGGACTAGCGGATACGCAGTATTTT
once TRBJ2-7 TRBV27 TRBD1 CAARDRDNEQYF TGTGCCGCCCGGGACAGGGACAACGAGCAGTACTTC
NA TRBJ2-5 TRBV29-1 TRBD2 CSVAGTSGRTGETQYF TGCAGCGTAGCCGGGACTAGCGGGAGGACGGGAGAGACCCAGTACTTC
once TRBJ1-2 TRBV10-1 NA CASSESAGVGGYTF TGCGCCAGCAGTGAGTCCGCCGGGGTCGGTGGCTACACCTTC
NA TRBJ1-5 TRBV5-1 TRBD1 CASSPTGGRQPQHF TGCGCCAGCAGTCCGACAGGGGGCCGTCAGCCCCAGCATTTT
NA TRBJ1-5 TRBV5-1 TRBD1 CASSLGGGDQPQHF TGCGCCAGCAGCTTGGGAGGGGGCGACCAGCCCCAGCATTTT
NA TRBJ2-3 TRBV3-1/TRBV3-2 NA CASSQAVGPSDTQYF TGTGCCAGCAGCCAAGCCGTGGGGCCCTCAGATACGCAGTATTTT
NA TRBJ1-6 TRBV6-5 NA CASKRSSYNSPLHF TGTGCCAGCAAGAGAAGCTCCTATAATTCACCCCTCCACTTT
NA TRBJ1-2 TRBV12-3/TRBV12-4 TRBD1 CASSLDRGFGYTF TGTGCCAGCAGTTTGGACAGGGGGTTTGGCTACACCTTC
few TRBJ1-2 TRBV21-1 NA CASRPPGQIYGYTF TGTGCCAGCAGACCTCCCGGACAGATTTATGGCTACACCTTC
NA TRBJ2-2 TRBV30 TRBD2 CAWRGGLWTGELFF TGTGCCTGGAGGGGAGGGCTATGGACCGGGGAGCTGTTTTTT
NA TRBJ2-3 TRBV9 NA CASSTPPGLDTQYF TGTGCCAGCAGCACCCCGCCCGGGTTGGATACGCAGTATTTT
NA TRBJ2-7 TRBV6-5 NA CASRTTRSSYEQYF TGTGCCAGCAGAACCACACGAAGCTCCTACGAGCAGTACTTC
NA TRBJ2-4 TRBV20-1 NA CSAYYIDIQYF TGCAGTGCTTACTATATAGACATTCAGTACTTC
NA TRBJ1-6 TRBV3-1/TRBV3-2 NA CASSHGDSPLHF TGTGCCAGCAGCCATGGAGATTCACCCCTCCACTTT
few TRBJ2-1 TRBV6-5 NA CASSYGALDYNEQFF TGTGCCAGCAGTTATGGAGCGTTGGACTACAATGAGCAGTTCTTC
NA TRBJ2-3 TRBV12-5 TRBD2 CASGPGLTDTQYF TGTGCTAGTGGCCCGGGACTAACAGATACGCAGTATTTT
NA TRBJ1-1 TRBV2 NA CATNPPLGRMNTEAFF TGTGCCACCAACCCCCCCCTGGGCAGAATGAACACTGAAGCTTTCTTT
NA TRBJ2-3 TRBV5-6 NA CASSRTSTDTQYF TGTGCCAGCAGCCGTACTAGCACAGATACGCAGTATTTT
NA TRBJ2-5 TRBV6-1 TRBD2 CASSEYVAGGPGETQYF TGTGCCAGCAGTGAATATGTAGCGGGAGGGCCAGGAGAGACCCAGTACTTC
NA TRBJ1-3 TRBV5-8 NA CASSLIAAGNTIYF TGTGCCAGCAGCTTGATAGCGGCTGGAAACACCATATATTTT
NA TRBJ2-1 TRBV7-3 TRBD2 CASSLRLAGISNNEQFF TGTGCCAGCAGCTTAAGGCTAGCGGGAATTTCGAACAATGAGCAGTTCTTC
few TRBJ2-7 TRBV10-1 TRBD2 CASSDPSGTQAYEQYF TGCGCCAGCAGTGACCCTAGCGGGACACAAGCCTACGAGCAGTACTTC
NA TRBJ2-5 TRBV27 TRBD2 CASSLNPTSGSGETQYF TGTGCCAGCAGTTTAAACCCAACTAGCGGGAGCGGAGAGACCCAGTACTTC